The sample holds a few counts of the clone carrying this TCR beta chain. No antigen is known for it. The data were obtained in a study of regulatory T cells in long-lasting Graves disease. For the study at large: Antithyroid drug intake by newly diagnosed Graves' patients had lasted under 3 months.

To make TCR beta libraries, researchers used iRepertoire HTBI primers and Arm-PCR of CDR3 regions. TCRdb ran MiXCR on the multiplex PCR reads and lists one entry per CDR3 protein. Among 400,000 to 500,000 distinct CDR3 sequences listed, around 15% were seen once. Study-level points and caveats: Comparison showed that persistent patients shared more public clonotypes (2,741) than new patients (about 970).

Time point in this sample: newly diagnosed GD, antithyroid drugs for less than 3 months. The TCR library used RNA extracted from PBMCs. This CDR3 comprises 13 residues. CDR1 and CDR2 from the germline V gene are MNHEY and SVGEGT. Trimming removed 7 bases at V and 1 base at J, with 8 bases between. These same data were also listed under a study on T cells in Graves' hyperthyroidism and ophthalmopathy. That source notes: Initially, a first-round RT-PCR of the TCR CDR3 employed the HTBI primer set.

The V and J genes are TRBV6-2 or TRBV6-3 and TRBJ1-5, with D uncertain. The clonotype originates from a woman between 45 and 65 years old with Graves disease. Sequencing used peripheral blood mononuclear cells (PBMCs), obtained at new diagnosis, from a patient treated with antithyroid drugs. The CDR3 region has the DNA TGTGCCAGCACCCCCAGGAGCAATCAGCCCCAGCATTTT. This gives the protein CASTPRSNQPQHF.